These 20 T cell receptor beta chains were sequenced from one sample in a study of cytomegalovirus exposure and HLA in healthy donors. PCR employed 60 Vbeta and 13 Jbeta primers. Method: immunoSEQ multiplex PCR; TCRdb's copy keeps in-frame clones and lacks some. The repertoire includes 160,000 or so clones, over 75% of them detected once, and 6.3% sits in the top ten. What was sequenced was PBMCs. These receptors were obtained from a man in his forties in good health and CMV-seropositive.

V gene TRBV7-9 combines with J gene TRBJ1-4; 7 positions match TRBD1. Trimming at V came to 1 base and at J to 5 bases, leaving 4 bases not matched to a gene. CDR3 length: 15 amino acids. Germline CDR1 reads SEHNR; CDR2 reads FQNEAQ (reference sequence). This CDR3 is CASSLVGRGNEKLFF. In DNA form, the CDR3 reads TGTGCCAGCAGCTTAGTAGGCAGGGGGAATGAAAAACTGTTTTTT.

This chain uses TRBV28 with TRBJ2-1, with D possibly matching TRBD1 (6 bases). Trimming took 7 bases from V and 0 from J, leaving 7 bases between them. There are 13 residues in the CDR3. Germline values: CDR1 MDHEN, CDR2 SYDVKM. The CDR3 sequence is CASKGGSYNEQFF. In nucleotides, the CDR3 is TGTGCCAGCAAAGGGGGCTCCTACAATGAGCAGTTCTTC.

This chain links TRBV7-9 with TRBJ2-5, with 14 bases lining up with TRBD2. The J call may be mistaken, given a closer DNA end match to TRBJ2-7. This CDR3 contains 16 residues. Germline assignment: CDR1 SEHNR and CDR2 FQNEAQ (reference sequence). In nucleotides, the CDR3 is TGTGCCAGCAGCTCGAAGGGACTAGCGGGAGACTACGAGCAGTACTTC. Protein: CASSSKGLAGDYEQYF.

With respect to this clone: A junction end diverges from the germline sequence, so it may reflect a read error. CDR3 coding DNA: TGTGCCAGCAGCTTAGACCCCCCCCAGGGGCGGACAGGTACGCAGTATTTT. Its translation: CASSLDPPQGRTGTQYF. The chain combines TRBV11-3 with TRBJ2-3; the match to TRBD1 covers 7 bases. The CDR3 contains 17 residues. Germline V gene data show CDR1 as SGHNT and CDR2 as YENEEA. The full variable domain, completed using reference TRBV11-3 and TRBJ2-3, is EAGVVQSPRYKIIEKKQPVAFWCNPISGHNTLYWYLQNLGQGPELLIRYENEEAVDDSQLPKDRFSAERLKGVDSTLKIQPAELGDSAVYLCASSLDPPQGRTGTQYFGPGTRLTVL.

This clone was seen a few times. This sequence joins TRBV5-4 and TRBJ2-5; 7 bases line up with TRBD1. CDR3 length: 15 amino acids. V gave up 4 bases and J gave up 0 bases; unmatched junction bases: 6. CDR1 SGHNT and CDR2 YYREEE come from the germline V gene (reference sequence). The CDR3 loop is CASSRSTGHQETQYF. CDR3 nucleotides: TGTGCCAGCAGCCGCTCGACAGGGCACCAAGAGACCCAGTACTTC.

V usage is TRBV28 and J usage is TRBJ2-7; 7 nucleotides align to TRBD2. V lost 5 bases to trimming and J lost 2 bases; unmatched junction nucleotides: 6. From germline, CDR1 is MDHEN and CDR2 SYDVKM. CDR3 size: 14 residues. Here the CDR3 reads CASSISGYTYEQYF. DNA of the CDR3: TGTGCCAGCAGTATTAGCGGGTATACCTACGAGCAGTACTTC.

In DNA, the CDR3 is TGCGCCAGCAGCTTTGCCAGGGGAGACACTGAAGCTTTCTTT. Amino acids: CASSFARGDTEAFF. This sequence joins TRBV5-1 and TRBJ1-1; possibly TRBD1 for D (6 bases). V was pared by 2 bases and J by 3 bases, with 11 bases between. The CDR3 is 14 residues long. Germline CDR1 is SGHRS and CDR2 is YFSETQ.

This chain uses TRBV5-8 with TRBJ2-4; 7 bases are a match to TRBD2. The germline CDR1 and CDR2 sequences are SGHTS and YDEGEE. The ends lost 4 bases at V and 8 bases at J; junction bases unmatched: 6. CDR3 length: 13 amino acids. The CDR3: CASSGVGLYIQYF. CDR3 sequence (DNA): TGTGCCAGCAGCGGGGTGGGACTATACATTCAGTACTTC. The full variable domain, with the rest looked up from reference TRBV5-8 and TRBJ2-4, is EAGVTQSPTHLIKTRGQQATLRCSPISGHTSVYWYQQALGLGLQFLLWYDEGEERNRGNFPPRFSGRQFPNYSSELNVNALELEDSALYLCASSGVGLYIQYFGAGTRLSVL.

This clone was seen a few times. The rearrangement joins TRBV6-5 to TRBJ1-2, with D possibly TRBD1 on 6 matching bases. The CDR3 is 15 residues long. CDR1 is MNHEY and CDR2 is SVGAGI in the germline V gene. V gave up 4 bases and J gave up 8 bases, with 20 bases separating them. The CDR3 bases are TGTGCCAGCAGTTCAGACCATCGGGGGGGCGACGGCTACACCTTC. Translated, it gives CASSSDHRGGDGYTF.

The J gene is TRBJ2-2, the V gene TRBV2, with D tentatively TRBD2 (5 bases). The CDR3 has 14 residues. CDR1 and CDR2 from the germline V gene are SNHLY and FYNNEI. V gave up 3 bases and J gave up 2 bases, with 7 bases separating them. CDR3 in DNA: TGTGCCAGCAGTGATACTAGAAACACCGGGGAGCTGTTTTTT. It yields the protein CASSDTRNTGELFF.

The rearrangement links TRBV29-1 to TRBJ2-7; 9 bases are a match to TRBD1. J gave up 6 bases and V 6 bases, and 9 bases lay outside the gene matches. Per germline, CDR1 SQVTM and CDR2 ANQGSEA. The CDR3 sequence is 13 residues long. CDR3 sequence reads: CSVRDRDFGEQYF. The CDR3 DNA follows: TGCAGCGTACGGGACAGGGACTTTGGCGAGCAGTACTTC.

Turning to this clone: Germline is not matched at one junction end, which may reflect a read error. The chain is built from TRBV7-7 and TRBJ2-1; 8 bases are a match to TRBD2. From germline, CDR1 is SSHAT and CDR2 FNYEAQ (reference sequence). This CDR3 comprises 16 residues. In DNA form, the CDR3 reads TGTGCTAGCAGCCTAGGGGCTAGCGGGTCCTACAATGAGCAGTTCTTC. It yields the protein CASSLGASGSYNEQFF.

For the CDR3, the DNA is TGTGCCAGTAGTATCGGGAGGGGGCTAATCGACACTGAAGCTTTCTTT. Translation: CASSIGRGLIDTEAFF. The J gene is TRBJ1-1, the V gene TRBV19, with 7 bases identical to TRBD1. This CDR3 has 16 amino acids. V was pared by 3 bases and J by 3 bases, with 10 bases of the junction left unmatched. Germline V lookup: CDR1 LNHDA, CDR2 SQIVND (reference sequence). The whole variable domain, remainder taken from reference TRBV19 and TRBJ1-1, is DGGITQSPKYLFRKEGQNVTLSCEQNLNHDAMYWYRQDPGQGLRLIYYSQIVNDFQKGDIAEGYSVSREKKESFPLTVTSAQKNPTAFYLCASSIGRGLIDTEAFFGQGTRLTVV.

The chain joins TRBV4-1 to TRBJ1-5; 10 positions match TRBD1. The germline CDR1 and CDR2 sequences are MGHRA and YSYEKL. The CDR3 is made up of 17 amino acids. The V gene end was trimmed by 0 bases and the J gene end by 7 bases; junction bases not matched to a gene: 9. In nucleotides, the CDR3 is TGCGCCAGCAGCCAAGATTGGAGGGACAGGGGCGGCCAGCCCCAGCATTTT. Protein sequence: CASSQDWRDRGGQPQHF.

Points on this clone: Other nucleotide sequences in the sample specify the same CDR3. The J gene is TRBJ2-7, the V gene TRBV5-6, with 8 bases lining up with TRBD1. The J segment lost 4 bases and the V segment lost 4 bases, leaving 1 base of the junction unmatched. Germline V gene sequence: CDR1 SGHDT, CDR2 YYEEEE. The CDR3 sequence is 12 residues long. CDR3 sequence reads: CASSRTGYEQYF. The CDR3 DNA reads TGTGCCAGCAGCCGGACAGGGTACGAGCAGTACTTC. Complete variable domain (other parts from reference TRBV5-6 and TRBJ2-7): DAGVTQSPTHLIKTRGQQVTLRCSPKSGHDTVSWYQQALGQGPQFIFQYYEEEERQRGNFPDRFSGHQFPNYSSELNVNALLLGDSALYLCASSRTGYEQYFGPGTRLTVT.

Concerning this clone: This same CDR3 is encoded by further DNA sequences in the sample. The chain carries TRBV29-1 and TRBJ2-1; possibly TRBD2 for D (5 bases). This CDR3 has 16 amino acids. From germline, CDR1 is SQVTM and CDR2 ANQGSEA. Trimming stripped 0 bases from V and 0 bases from J, with 12 bases between. The CDR3 DNA reads TGCAGCGTTGAAGAGGGTCGGGGTAGCTCCTACAATGAGCAGTTCTTC. Encoded protein: CSVEEGRGSSYNEQFF.

As for this clone: One junction end disagrees with the germline gene, perhaps due to a read error. The J gene is TRBJ2-4, the V gene TRBV9; weak D call: TRBD2 (6 bases). CDR1 SGDLS and CDR2 YYNGEE come from the germline V gene. This CDR3 is 15 amino acids long. CDR3 amino acids: CASSVGGYGGNSQYF. CDR3 DNA: TGTGCCAGCAGCGTAGGGGGCTACGGGGGAAACAGTCAGTACTTC.

The chain has TRBV4-2 and TRBJ2-5; 10 bases align to TRBD2. CDR3 length: 18 residues. The V gene end was trimmed by 0 bases and the J gene end by 5 bases; junction bases not matched to a gene: 12. Germline V gene data show CDR1 as LGHNA and CDR2 as YNFKEQ. The CDR3 is CASSQDGTSANREETQYF. The CDR3 DNA follows: TGTGCCAGCAGCCAAGACGGGACTAGCGCCAATAGGGAGGAGACCCAGTACTTC.

The V call is TRBV5-1, the J call TRBJ1-1; 12 bases map to TRBD1. The V gene's germline CDR1 is SGHRS and CDR2 YFSETQ. With V trimmed by 4 bases and J by 5 bases, 12 bases remained unmatched. CDR3 size: 17 residues. The CDR3 spells CASSPDSGQGARTEAFF. The CDR3 DNA reads TGCGCCAGCAGCCCGGATTCGGGACAGGGGGCGCGGACTGAAGCTTTCTTT. The variable domain in full, with the rest retrieved from reference TRBV5-1 and TRBJ1-1, is KAGVTQTPRYLIKTRGQQVTLSCSPISGHRSVSWYQQTPGQGLQFLFEYFSETQRNKGNFPGRFSGRQFSNSRSEMNVSTLELGDSALYLCASSPDSGQGARTEAFFGQGTRLTVV.

The gene calls are TRBV5-1 and TRBJ2-5, with D possibly being TRBD2 (5 bases). Germline assignment: CDR1 SGHRS and CDR2 YFSETQ. The CDR3 has 14 amino acids. V was pared by 1 base and J by 1 base, with 8 bases between. CDR3: CASSLRGFQETQYF. The CDR3 region has the DNA TGCGCCAGCAGCTTGAGAGGGTTCCAAGAGACCCAGTACTTC.